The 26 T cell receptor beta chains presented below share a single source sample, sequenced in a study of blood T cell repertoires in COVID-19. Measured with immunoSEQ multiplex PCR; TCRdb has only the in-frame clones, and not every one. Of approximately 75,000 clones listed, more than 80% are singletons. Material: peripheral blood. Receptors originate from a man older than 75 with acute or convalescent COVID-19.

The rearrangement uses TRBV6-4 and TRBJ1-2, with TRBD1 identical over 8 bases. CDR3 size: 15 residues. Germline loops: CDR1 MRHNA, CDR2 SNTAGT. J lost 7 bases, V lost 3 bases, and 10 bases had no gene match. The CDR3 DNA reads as TGTGCCAGCAGTGAAGAGAGACAGGGGAATAGTGGCTACACCTTC. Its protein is CASSEERQGNSGYTF.

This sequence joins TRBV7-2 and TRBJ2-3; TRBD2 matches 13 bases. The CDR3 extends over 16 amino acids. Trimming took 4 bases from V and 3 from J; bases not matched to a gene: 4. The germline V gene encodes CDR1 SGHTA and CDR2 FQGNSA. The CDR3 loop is CASSSGLAGRTDTQYF. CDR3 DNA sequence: TGTGCCAGCAGCTCGGGACTAGCGGGGCGAACAGATACGCAGTATTTT.

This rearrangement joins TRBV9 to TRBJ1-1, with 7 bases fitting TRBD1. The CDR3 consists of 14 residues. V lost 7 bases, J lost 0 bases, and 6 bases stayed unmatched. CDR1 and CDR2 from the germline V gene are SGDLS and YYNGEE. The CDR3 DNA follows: TGTGCCAGCTCCGTCGGGACAGTGAACACTGAAGCTTTCTTT. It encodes CASSVGTVNTEAFF.

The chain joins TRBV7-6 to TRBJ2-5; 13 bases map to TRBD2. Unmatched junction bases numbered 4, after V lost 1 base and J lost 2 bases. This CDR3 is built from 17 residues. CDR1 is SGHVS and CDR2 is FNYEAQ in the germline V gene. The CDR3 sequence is CASSLGLAGGGQETQYF. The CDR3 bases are TGTGCCAGCAGCTTAGGACTAGCGGGGGGCGGGCAAGAGACCCAGTACTTC.

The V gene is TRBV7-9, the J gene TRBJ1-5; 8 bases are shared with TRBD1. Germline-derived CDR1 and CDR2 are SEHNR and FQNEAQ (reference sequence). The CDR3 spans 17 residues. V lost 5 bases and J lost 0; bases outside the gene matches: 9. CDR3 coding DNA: TGTGCCAGCAGCCCGGGACAGGTTATTTATAGCAATCAGCCCCAGCATTTT. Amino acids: CASSPGQVIYSNQPQHF.

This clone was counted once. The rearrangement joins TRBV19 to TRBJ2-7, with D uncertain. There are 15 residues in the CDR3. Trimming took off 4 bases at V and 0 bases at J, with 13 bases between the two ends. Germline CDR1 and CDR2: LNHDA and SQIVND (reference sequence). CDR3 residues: CASSTTTLNSYEQYF. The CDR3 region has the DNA TGTGCCAGTAGTACGACGACACTTAACTCCTACGAGCAGTACTTC.

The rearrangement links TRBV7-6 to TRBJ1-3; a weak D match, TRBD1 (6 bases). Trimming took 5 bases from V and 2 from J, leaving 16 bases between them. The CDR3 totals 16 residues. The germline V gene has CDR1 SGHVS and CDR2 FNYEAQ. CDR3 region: CASSEDSPWTGNTIYF. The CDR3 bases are TGTGCCAGCAGCGAGGACAGCCCGTGGACTGGAAACACCATATATTTT.

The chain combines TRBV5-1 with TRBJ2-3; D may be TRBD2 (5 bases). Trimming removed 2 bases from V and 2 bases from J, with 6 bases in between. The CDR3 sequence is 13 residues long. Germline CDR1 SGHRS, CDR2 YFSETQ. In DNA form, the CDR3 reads TGCGCCAGCAGCTTTCGGGACACAGATACGCAGTATTTT. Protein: CASSFRDTDTQYF.

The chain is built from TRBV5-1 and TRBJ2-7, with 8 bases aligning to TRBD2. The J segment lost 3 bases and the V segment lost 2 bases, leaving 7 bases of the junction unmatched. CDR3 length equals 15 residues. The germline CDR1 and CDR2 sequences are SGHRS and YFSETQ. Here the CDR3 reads CASSFNSGAFYEQYF. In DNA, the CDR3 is TGCGCCAGCAGCTTTAATAGCGGGGCGTTCTACGAGCAGTACTTC. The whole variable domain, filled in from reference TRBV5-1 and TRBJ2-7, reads KAGVTQTPRYLIKTRGQQVTLSCSPISGHRSVSWYQQTPGQGLQFLFEYFSETQRNKGNFPGRFSGRQFSNSRSEMNVSTLELGDSALYLCASSFNSGAFYEQYFGPGTRLTVT.

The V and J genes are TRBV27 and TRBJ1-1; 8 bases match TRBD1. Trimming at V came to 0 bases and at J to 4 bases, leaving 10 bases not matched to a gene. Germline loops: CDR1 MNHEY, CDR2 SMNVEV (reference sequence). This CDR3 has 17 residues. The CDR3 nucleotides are TGTGCCAGCAGTTTATCGACAGGGGCCACGTTTGGCACTGAAGCTTTCTTT. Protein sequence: CASSLSTGATFGTEAFF.

CDR3 sequence: CASSWDGAETQYF. In DNA, the CDR3 is TGTGCCAGCAGCTGGGATGGGGCAGAGACCCAGTACTTC. The chain is built from TRBV7-2 and TRBJ2-5; D possibly corresponds to TRBD1 (5 bases). Trimming removed 4 bases at V and 4 bases at J, with 10 bases between. This CDR3 region has 13 residues. Germline values: CDR1 SGHTA, CDR2 FQGNSA.

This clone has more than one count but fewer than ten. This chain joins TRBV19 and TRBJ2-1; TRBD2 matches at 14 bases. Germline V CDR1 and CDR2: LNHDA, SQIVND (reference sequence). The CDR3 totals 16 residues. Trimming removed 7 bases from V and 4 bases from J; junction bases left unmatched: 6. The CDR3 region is CASTSRLAGGYNEQFF. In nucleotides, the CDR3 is TGTGCCAGTACCTCCCGACTAGCGGGGGGGTACAATGAGCAGTTCTTC.

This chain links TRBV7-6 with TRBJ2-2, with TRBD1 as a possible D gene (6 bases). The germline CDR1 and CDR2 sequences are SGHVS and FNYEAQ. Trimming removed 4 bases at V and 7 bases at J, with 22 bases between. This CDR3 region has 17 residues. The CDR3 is CASSYFPGSRGGGELFF. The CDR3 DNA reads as TGTGCCAGCAGCTATTTTCCGGGGTCTCGAGGGGGCGGGGAGCTGTTTTTT.

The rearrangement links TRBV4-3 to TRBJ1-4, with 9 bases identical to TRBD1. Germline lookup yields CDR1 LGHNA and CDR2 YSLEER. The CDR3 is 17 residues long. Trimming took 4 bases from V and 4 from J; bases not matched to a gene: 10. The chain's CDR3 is CASSRRSTGQGNEKLFF. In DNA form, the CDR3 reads TGCGCCAGCAGCCGAAGATCCACGGGACAGGGTAATGAAAAACTGTTTTTT.

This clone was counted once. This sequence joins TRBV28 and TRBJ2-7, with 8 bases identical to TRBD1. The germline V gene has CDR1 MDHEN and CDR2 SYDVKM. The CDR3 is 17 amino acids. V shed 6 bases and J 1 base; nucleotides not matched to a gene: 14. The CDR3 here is CASRTHRQGLISYEQYF. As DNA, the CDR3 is TGTGCCAGCAGGACTCACCGACAGGGGTTAATATCCTACGAGCAGTACTTC. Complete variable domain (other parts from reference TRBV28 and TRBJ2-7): DVKVTQSSRYLVKRTGEKVFLECVQDMDHENMFWYRQDPGLGLRLIYFSYDVKMKEKGDIPEGYSVSREKKERFSLILESASTNQTSMYLCASRTHRQGLISYEQYFGPGTRLTVT.

CDR3 DNA sequence: TGTGCCAGCAGCACAGGGGGCGGGAGGACAGATACGCAGTATTTT. It specifies CASSTGGGRTDTQYF. The chain recombines TRBV7-6 with TRBJ2-3, with a possible D match to TRBD1 (9 bases). V lost 5 bases and J lost 3, with 15 bases in between. The CDR3 runs to 15 residues. Germline V gene sequence: CDR1 SGHVS, CDR2 FNYEAQ.

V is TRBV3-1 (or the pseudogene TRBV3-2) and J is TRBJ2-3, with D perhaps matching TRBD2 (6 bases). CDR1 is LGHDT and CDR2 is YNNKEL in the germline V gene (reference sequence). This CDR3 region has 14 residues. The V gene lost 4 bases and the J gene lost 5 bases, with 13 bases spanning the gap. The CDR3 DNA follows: TGTGCCAGCAGCCCCAGGAGGGCGGTAGATACGCAGTATTTT. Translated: CASSPRRAVDTQYF.

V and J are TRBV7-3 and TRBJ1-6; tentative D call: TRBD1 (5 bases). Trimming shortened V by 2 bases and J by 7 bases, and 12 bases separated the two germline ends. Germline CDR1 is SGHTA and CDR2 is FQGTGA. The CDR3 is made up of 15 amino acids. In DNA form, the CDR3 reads TGTGCCAGCAGCTTATTAGGGGTCGAAAATTCACCCCTCCACTTT. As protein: CASSLLGVENSPLHF.

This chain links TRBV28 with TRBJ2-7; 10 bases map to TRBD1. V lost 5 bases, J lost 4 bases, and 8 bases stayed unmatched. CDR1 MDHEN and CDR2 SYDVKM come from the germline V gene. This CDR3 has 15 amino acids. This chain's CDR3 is CASSLGTGVWYEQYF. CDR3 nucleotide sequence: TGTGCCAGCAGTCTAGGGACAGGGGTTTGGTACGAGCAGTACTTC.

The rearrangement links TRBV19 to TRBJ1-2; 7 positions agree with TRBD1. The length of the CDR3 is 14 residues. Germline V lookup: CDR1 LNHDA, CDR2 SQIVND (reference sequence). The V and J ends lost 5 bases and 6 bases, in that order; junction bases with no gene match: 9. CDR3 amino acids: CASSPDGTDDGYTF. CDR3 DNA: TGTGCCAGTAGTCCCGACGGGACAGATGATGGCTACACCTTC. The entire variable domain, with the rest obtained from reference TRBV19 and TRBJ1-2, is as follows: DGGITQSPKYLFRKEGQNVTLSCEQNLNHDAMYWYRQDPGQGLRLIYYSQIVNDFQKGDIAEGYSVSREKKESFPLTVTSAQKNPTAFYLCASSPDGTDDGYTFGSGTRLTVV.

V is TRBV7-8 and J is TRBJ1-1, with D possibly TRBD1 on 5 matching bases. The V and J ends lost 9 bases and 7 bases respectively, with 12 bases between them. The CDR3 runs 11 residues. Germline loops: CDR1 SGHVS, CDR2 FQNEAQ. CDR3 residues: CASIQGIEAFF. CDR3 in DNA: TGTGCCAGTATCCAGGGAATTGAAGCTTTCTTT.

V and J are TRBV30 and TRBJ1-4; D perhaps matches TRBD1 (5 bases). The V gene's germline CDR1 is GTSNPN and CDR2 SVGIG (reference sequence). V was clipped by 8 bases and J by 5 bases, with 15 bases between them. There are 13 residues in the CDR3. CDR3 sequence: CAGAQGPNEKLFF. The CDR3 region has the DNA TGTGCCGGGGCCCAGGGTCCGAATGAAAAACTGTTTTTT.

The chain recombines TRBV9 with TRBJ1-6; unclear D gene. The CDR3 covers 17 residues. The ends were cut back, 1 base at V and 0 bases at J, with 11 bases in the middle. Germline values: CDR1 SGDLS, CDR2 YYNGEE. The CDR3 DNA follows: TGTGCCAGCAGCGTAAACTCCTTGAGCTCCTATAATTCACCCCTCCACTTT. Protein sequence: CASSVNSLSSYNSPLHF.

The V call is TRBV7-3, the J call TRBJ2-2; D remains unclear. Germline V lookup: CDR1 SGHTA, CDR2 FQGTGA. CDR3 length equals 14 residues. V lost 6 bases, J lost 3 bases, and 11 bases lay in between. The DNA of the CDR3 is TGTGCCAGCAGTTTCAGCCGGGACACCGGGGAGCTGTTTTTT. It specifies CASSFSRDTGELFF. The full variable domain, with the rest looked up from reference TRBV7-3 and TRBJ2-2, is GAGVSQTPSNKVTEKGKYVELRCDPISGHTALYWYRQSLGQGPEFLIYFQGTGAADDSGLPNDRFFAVRPEGSVSTLKIQRTERGDSAVYLCASSFSRDTGELFFGEGSRLTVL.

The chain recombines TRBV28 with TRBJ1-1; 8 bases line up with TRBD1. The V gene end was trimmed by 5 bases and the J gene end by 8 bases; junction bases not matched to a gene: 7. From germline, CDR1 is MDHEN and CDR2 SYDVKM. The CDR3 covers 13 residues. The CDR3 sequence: CASSLGQGGEAFF. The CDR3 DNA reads TGTGCCAGCAGTCTCGGACAGGGAGGGGAAGCTTTCTTT. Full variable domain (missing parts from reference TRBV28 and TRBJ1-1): DVKVTQSSRYLVKRTGEKVFLECVQDMDHENMFWYRQDPGLGLRLIYFSYDVKMKEKGDIPEGYSVSREKKERFSLILESASTNQTSMYLCASSLGQGGEAFFGQGTRLTVV.

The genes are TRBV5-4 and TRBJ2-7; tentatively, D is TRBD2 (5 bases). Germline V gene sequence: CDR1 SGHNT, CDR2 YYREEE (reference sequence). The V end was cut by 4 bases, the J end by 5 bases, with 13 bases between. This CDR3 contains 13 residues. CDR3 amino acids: CASSESEGHEQYF. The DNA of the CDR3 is TGTGCCAGCAGCGAATCTGAGGGCCACGAGCAGTACTTC.